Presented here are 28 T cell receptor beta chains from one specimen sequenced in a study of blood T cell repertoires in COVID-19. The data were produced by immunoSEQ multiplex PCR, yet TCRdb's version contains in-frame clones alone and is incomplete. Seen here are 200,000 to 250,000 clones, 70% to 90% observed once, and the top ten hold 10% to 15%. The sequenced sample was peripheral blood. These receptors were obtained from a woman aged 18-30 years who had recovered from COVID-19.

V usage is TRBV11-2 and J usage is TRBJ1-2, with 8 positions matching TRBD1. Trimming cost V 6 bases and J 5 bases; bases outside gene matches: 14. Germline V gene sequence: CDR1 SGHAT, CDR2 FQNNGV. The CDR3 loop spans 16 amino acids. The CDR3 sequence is CASSSEPTRQGYGYTF. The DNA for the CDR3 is TGTGCCAGCAGTTCAGAACCCACTAGACAGGGGTATGGCTACACCTTC. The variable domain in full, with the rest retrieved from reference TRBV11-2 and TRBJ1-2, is EAGVAQSPRYKIIEKRQSVAFWCNPISGHATLYWYQQILGQGPKLLIQFQNNGVVDDSQLPKDRFSAERLKGVDSTLKIQPAKLEDSAVYLCASSSEPTRQGYGYTFGSGTRLTVV.

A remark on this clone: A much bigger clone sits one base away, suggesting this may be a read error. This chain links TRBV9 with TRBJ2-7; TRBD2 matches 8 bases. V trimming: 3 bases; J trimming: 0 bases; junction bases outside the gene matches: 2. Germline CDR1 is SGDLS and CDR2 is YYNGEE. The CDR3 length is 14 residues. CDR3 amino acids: CASSESGSSYEQYF. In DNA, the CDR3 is TGTGCCAGCAGCGAGAGCGGGAGCTCCTACGAGCAGTACTTC.

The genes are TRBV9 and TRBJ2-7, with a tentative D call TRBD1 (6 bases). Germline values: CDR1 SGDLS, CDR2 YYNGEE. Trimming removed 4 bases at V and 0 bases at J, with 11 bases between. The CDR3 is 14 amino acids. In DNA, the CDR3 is TGTGCCAGCAGCCCCAGGACAGACTCCTACGAGCAGTACTTC. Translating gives CASSPRTDSYEQYF.

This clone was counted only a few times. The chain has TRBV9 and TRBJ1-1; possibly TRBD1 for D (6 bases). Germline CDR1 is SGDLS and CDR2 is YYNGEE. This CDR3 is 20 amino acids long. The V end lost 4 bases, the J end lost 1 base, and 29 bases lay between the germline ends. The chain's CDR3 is CASSTETWGGARGRNTEAFF. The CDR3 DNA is TGTGCCAGCAGCACCGAGACGTGGGGGGGCGCGAGGGGCCGGAACACTGAAGCTTTCTTT.

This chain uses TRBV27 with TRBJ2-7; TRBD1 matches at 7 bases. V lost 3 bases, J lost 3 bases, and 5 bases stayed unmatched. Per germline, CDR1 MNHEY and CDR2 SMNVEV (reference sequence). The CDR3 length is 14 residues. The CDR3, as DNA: TGTGCCAGCAGTTTTGCCCGACAGGGCTACGAGCAGTACTTC. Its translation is CASSFARQGYEQYF.

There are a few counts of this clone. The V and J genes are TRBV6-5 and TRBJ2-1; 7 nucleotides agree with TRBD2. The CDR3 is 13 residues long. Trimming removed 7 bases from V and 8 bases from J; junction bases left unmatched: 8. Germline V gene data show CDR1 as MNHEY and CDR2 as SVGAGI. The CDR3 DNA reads TGTGCCAGCACTCGCGGGAGAGGCCATGAGCAGTTCTTC. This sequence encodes CASTRGRGHEQFF.

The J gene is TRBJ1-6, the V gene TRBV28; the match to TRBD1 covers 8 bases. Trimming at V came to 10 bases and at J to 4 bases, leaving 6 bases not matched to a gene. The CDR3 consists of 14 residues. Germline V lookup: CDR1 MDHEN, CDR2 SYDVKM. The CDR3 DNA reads TGTGCCACCGGACAGGGAACATATAATTCACCCCTCCACTTT. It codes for CATGQGTYNSPLHF.

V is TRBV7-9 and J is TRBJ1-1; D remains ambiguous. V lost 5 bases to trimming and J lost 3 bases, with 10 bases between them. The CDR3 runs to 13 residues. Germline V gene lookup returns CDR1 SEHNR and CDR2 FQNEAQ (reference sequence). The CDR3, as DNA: TGTGCCAGCAGCCCTGGGGAGCACACTGAAGCTTTCTTT. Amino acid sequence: CASSPGEHTEAFF.

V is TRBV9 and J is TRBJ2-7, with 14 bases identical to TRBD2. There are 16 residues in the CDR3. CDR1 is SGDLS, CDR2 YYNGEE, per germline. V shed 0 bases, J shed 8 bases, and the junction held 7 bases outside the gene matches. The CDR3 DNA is TGTGCCAGCAGCGTAGAAACGACTAGCGGGAGGGCGAAGCAGTACTTC. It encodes CASSVETTSGRAKQYF. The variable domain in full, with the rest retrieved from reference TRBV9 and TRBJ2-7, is DSGVTQTPKHLITATGQRVTLRCSPRSGDLSVYWYQQSLDQGLQFLIQYYNGEERAKGNILERFSAQQFPDLHSELNLSSLELGDSALYFCASSVETTSGRAKQYFGPGTRLTVT.

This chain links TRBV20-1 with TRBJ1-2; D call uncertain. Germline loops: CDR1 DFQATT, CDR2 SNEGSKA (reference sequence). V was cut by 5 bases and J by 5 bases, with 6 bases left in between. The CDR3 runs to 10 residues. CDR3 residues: CSAVAYGYTF. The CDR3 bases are TGCAGTGCTGTGGCTTATGGCTACACCTTC.

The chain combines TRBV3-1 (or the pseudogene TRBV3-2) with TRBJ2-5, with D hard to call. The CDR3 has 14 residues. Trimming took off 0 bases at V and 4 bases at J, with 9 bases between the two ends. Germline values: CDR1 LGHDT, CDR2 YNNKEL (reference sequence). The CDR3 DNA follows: TGTGCCAGCAGCCAAGATTTGGCTGTAGAGACCCAGTACTTC. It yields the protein CASSQDLAVETQYF.

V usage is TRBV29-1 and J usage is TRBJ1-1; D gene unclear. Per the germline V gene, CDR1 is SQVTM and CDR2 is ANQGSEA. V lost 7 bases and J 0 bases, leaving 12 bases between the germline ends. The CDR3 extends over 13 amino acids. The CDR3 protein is CSGLSHMNTEAFF. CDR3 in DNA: TGCAGCGGACTCAGTCACATGAACACTGAAGCTTTCTTT.

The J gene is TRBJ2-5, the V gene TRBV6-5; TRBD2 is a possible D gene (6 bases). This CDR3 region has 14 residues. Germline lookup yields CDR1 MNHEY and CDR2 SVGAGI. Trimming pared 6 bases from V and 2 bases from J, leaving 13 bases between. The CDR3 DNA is TGTGCCAGCAGCCCCCTAGCGACACAAGAGACCCAGTACTTC. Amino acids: CASSPLATQETQYF.

In DNA, the CDR3 is TGTGCCAGCAGCTTATCGCAGTTCGGGACTGAAGCTTTCTTT. This encodes CASSLSQFGTEAFF. The chain recombines TRBV11-2 with TRBJ1-1; D gene uncertain. This CDR3 has 14 amino acids. V shed 2 bases and J shed 5 bases, with 12 bases lying between them. Germline CDR1 is SGHAT and CDR2 is FQNNGV.

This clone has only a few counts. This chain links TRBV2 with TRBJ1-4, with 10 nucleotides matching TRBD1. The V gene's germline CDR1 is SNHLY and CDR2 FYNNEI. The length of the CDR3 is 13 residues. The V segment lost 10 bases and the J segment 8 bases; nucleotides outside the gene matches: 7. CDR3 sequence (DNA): TGTGCCACCAGACAGGGGGCATGGGAAAAACTGTTTTTT. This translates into CATRQGAWEKLFF. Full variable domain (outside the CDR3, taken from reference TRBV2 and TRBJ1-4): EPEVTQTPSHQVTQMGQEVILRCVPISNHLYFYWYRQILGQKVEFLVSFYNNEISEKSEIFDDQFSVERPDGSNFTLKIRSTKLEDSAMYFCATRQGAWEKLFFGSGTQLSVL.

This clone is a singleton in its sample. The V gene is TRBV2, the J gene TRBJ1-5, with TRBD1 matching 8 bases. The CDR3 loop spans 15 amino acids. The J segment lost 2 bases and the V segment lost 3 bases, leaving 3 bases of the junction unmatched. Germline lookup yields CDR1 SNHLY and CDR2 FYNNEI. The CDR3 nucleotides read TGTGCCAGCAGTGAGTTGACAGGGGGCAATCAGCCCCAGCATTTT. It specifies CASSELTGGNQPQHF. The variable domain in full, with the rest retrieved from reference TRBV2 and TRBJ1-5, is EPEVTQTPSHQVTQMGQEVILRCVPISNHLYFYWYRQILGQKVEFLVSFYNNEISEKSEIFDDQFSVERPDGSNFTLKIRSTKLEDSAMYFCASSELTGGNQPQHFGDGTRLSIL.

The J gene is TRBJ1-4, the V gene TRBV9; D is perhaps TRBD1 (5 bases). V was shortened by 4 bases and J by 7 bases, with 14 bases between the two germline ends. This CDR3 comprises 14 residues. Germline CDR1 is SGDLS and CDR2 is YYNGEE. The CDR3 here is CASSPGRVGEKLFF. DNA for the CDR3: TGTGCCAGCAGCCCGGGCAGGGTTGGTGAAAAACTGTTTTTT.

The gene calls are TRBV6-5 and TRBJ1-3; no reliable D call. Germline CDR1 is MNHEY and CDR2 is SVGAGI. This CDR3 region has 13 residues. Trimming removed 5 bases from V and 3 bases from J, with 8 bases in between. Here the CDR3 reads CASSLTLGNTIYF. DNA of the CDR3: TGTGCCAGCAGTCTGACTCTTGGAAACACCATATATTTT.

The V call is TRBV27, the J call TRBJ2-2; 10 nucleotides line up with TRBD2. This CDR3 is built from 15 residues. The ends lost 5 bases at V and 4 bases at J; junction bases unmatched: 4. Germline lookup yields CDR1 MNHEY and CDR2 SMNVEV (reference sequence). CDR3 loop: CASSRGTSVTGELFF. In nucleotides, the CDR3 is TGTGCCAGCAGTAGAGGGACTAGCGTCACCGGGGAGCTGTTTTTT.

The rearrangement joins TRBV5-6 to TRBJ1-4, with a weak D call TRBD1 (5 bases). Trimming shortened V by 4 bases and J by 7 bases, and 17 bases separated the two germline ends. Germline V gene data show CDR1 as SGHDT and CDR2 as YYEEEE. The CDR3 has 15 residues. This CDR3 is CASSPPDQGGEKLFF. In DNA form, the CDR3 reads TGTGCCAGCAGCCCTCCGGATCAGGGAGGTGAAAAACTGTTTTTT.

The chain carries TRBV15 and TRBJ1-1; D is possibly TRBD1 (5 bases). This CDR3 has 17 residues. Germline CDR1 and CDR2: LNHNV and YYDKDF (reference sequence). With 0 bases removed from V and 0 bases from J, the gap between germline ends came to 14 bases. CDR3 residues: CATSRDRLGALNTEAFF. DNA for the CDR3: TGTGCCACCAGCAGAGATCGCTTAGGGGCATTGAACACTGAAGCTTTCTTT.

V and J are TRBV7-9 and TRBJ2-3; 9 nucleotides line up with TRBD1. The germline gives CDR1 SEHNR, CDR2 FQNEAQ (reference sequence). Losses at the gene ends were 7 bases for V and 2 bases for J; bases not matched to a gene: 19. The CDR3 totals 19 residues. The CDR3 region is CASNPLLTGTGLPTDTQYF. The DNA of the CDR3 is TGTGCCAGCAACCCCCTACTGACCGGGACAGGGTTACCCACAGATACGCAGTATTTT.

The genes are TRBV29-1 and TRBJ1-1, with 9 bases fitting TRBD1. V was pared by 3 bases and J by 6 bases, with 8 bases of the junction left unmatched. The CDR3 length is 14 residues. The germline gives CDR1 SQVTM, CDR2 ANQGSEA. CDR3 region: CSVDLDRGWAEAFF. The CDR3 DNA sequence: TGCAGCGTTGATCTGGACAGGGGTTGGGCTGAAGCTTTCTTT. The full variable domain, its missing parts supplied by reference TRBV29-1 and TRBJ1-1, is SAVISQKPSRDICQRGTSLTIQCQVDSQVTMMFWYRQQPGQSLTLIATANQGSEATYESGFVIDKFPISRPNLTFSTLTVSNMSPEDSSIYLCSVDLDRGWAEAFFGQGTRLTVV.

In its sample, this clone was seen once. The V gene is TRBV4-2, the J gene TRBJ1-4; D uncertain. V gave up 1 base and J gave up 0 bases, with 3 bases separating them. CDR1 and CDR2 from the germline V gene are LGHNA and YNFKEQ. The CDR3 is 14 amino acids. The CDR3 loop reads CASSQATTNEKLFF. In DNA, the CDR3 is TGTGCCAGCAGCCAAGCTACAACTAATGAAAAACTGTTTTTT.

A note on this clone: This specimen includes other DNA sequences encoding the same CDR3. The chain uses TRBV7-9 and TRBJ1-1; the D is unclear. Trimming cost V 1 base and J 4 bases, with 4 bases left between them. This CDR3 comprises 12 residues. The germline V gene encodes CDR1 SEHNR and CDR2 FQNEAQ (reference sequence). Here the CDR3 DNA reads TGTGCCAGCAGCTTAGTCCGCACTGAAGCTTTCTTT. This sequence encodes CASSLVRTEAFF.

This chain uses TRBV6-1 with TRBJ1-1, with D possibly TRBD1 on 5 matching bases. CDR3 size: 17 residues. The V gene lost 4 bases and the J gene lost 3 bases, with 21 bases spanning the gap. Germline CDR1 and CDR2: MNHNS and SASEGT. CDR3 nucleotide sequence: TGTGCCAGCAGTGTTTGGCGGCAGGGTAATTTGGACACTGAAGCTTTCTTT. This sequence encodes CASSVWRQGNLDTEAFF.

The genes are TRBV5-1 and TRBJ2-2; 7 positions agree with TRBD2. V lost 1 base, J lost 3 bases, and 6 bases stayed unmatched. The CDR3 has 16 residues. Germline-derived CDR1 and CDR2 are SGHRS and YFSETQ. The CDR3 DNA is TGCGCCAGCAGCTTGATTGCGGGAGCGGACACCGGGGAGCTGTTTTTT. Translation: CASSLIAGADTGELFF.

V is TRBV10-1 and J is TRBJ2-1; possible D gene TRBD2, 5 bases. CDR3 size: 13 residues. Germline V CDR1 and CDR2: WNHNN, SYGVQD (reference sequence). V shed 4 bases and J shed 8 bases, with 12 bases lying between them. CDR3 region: CASSVSEVHEQFF. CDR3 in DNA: TGCGCCAGCAGTGTCTCGGAGGTCCATGAGCAGTTCTTC.